The 5 T cell receptor beta chains below were found in one sample sequenced in a study of Ad26.COV2.S vaccination and SARS-CoV-2 variants. Specified treatment: some 20 received Ad26.COV2.S at low or high dose, single or two shots; about 5 received placebo; per-sample allocation not given. Repertoires come from day 63 after the first vaccine or placebo injection. TCRdb's table, derived via immunoSEQ multiplex PCR, lists solely in-frame clones and lacks some. The data contain 350,000 to 550,000 clones, roughly 89% of them singletons. The specimen comprised peripheral blood, sampled in a trial of Ad26.COV2.S vaccine versus placebo. The receptor set was obtained from a person aged 18 to 59 who received the Ad26.COV2.S COVID-19 vaccine or a placebo.

This clone was detected a few times. The chain couples TRBV6-2 or TRBV6-3 to TRBJ2-7; 8 bases fit TRBD1. Germline CDR1 reads MNHEY; CDR2 reads SVGEGT. Trimming at V came to 6 bases and at J to 7 bases, leaving 11 bases not matched to a gene. CDR3 size: 14 residues. The chain's CDR3 is CASSRGIRGLEQYV. CDR3 DNA sequence: TGTGCCAGCAGCCGGGGGATCAGGGGGCTTGAGCAGTACGTC.

The rearrangement links TRBV6-2 or TRBV6-3 to TRBJ2-3, with 11 bases fitting TRBD2. The V gene end was trimmed by 1 base and the J gene end by 8 bases; junction bases not matched to a gene: 8. The CDR3 sequence is 16 residues long. CDR1 is MNHEY, CDR2 SVGEGT, per germline. The CDR3: CASSYYPSGGLGTQYF. CDR3 in DNA: TGTGCCAGCAGTTACTACCCTAGCGGGGGGCTTGGTACGCAGTATTTT.

J is TRBJ1-1 and V is TRBV3-1 (or the pseudogene TRBV3-2), with unresolved D. CDR3 length: 16 residues. The V end lost 2 bases, the J end lost 4 bases, and 17 bases lay between the germline ends. Germline CDR1 LGHDT, CDR2 YNNKEL (reference sequence). The chain's CDR3 is CASSQFERGSPTEAFF. CDR3 coding DNA: TGTGCCAGCAGCCAATTCGAGCGAGGGTCGCCCACTGAAGCTTTCTTT.

The rearrangement uses TRBV10-3 and TRBJ2-5, with TRBD2 as a possible D gene (7 bases). V was clipped by 4 bases and J by 4 bases, with 25 bases between them. Per germline, CDR1 ENHRY and CDR2 SYGVKD. The CDR3 is 18 amino acids. CDR3 in DNA: TGTGCCATCAGTGGGGACGGAAGTGGGGGGGGCCGAGGAGAGACCCAGTACTTC. As protein: CAISGDGSGGGRGETQYF.

The gene calls are TRBV6-1 and TRBJ1-5; D gene unclear. V dropped 2 bases and J dropped 7 bases, with 9 bases sitting between them. The germline CDR1 and CDR2 sequences are MNHNS and SASEGT. The CDR3 is 13 amino acids. CDR3 loop: CASSELPAQPQHF. Written as DNA, the CDR3 is TGTGCCAGCAGTGAACTTCCAGCGCAGCCCCAGCATTTT.